This T cell receptor (beta chain) was recovered during a study of human T cells and chemical hapten exposure. Trimming left V 6 bases short and J 0 bases short, with 14 bases between. Germline V CDR1 and CDR2: SNHLY, FYNNEI. The CDR3 covers 15 residues. Sample time point: pre-sensitization, week 0. Indicated treatment: therapeutic diphenylcyclopropenone sensitization with weekly scalp DPC. Prior to application of each patch test, blood was drawn. What the library attached to individual cDNA molecules were unique molecular identifiers. One entry per CDR3 protein, called by TCRdb with MiXCR from the RACE reads. The sample records some 400,000 distinct CDR3 sequences, 5% to 6.5% being singletons.

Sequenced here: whole blood, sampled in connection with sensitization to the hapten diphenylcyclopropenone (DPC). The chain recombines TRBV2 with TRBJ1-1, with D perhaps matching TRBD1 (6 bases). The TCR comes from a woman between 45 and 60 years old with alopecia areata. Some clones in this sample may be carry-over from other donors' samples. The CDR3 DNA sequence: TGTGCCAGCAGCGTTCCGGGACACCTGAACACTGAAGCTTTCTTT. Residues: CASSVPGHLNTEAFF.